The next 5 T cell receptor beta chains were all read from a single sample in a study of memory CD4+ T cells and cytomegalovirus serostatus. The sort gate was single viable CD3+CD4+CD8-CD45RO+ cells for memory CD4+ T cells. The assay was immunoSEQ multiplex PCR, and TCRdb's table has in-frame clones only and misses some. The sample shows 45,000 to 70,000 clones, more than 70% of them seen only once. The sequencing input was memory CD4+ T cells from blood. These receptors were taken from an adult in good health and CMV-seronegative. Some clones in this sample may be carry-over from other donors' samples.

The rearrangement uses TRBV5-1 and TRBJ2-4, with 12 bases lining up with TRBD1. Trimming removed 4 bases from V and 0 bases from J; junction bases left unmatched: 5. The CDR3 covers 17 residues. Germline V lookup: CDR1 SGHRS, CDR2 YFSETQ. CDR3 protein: CASSPLGQGAAKNIQYF. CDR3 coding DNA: TGCGCCAGCAGCCCGCTGGGACAGGGGGCAGCCAAAAACATTCAGTACTTC.

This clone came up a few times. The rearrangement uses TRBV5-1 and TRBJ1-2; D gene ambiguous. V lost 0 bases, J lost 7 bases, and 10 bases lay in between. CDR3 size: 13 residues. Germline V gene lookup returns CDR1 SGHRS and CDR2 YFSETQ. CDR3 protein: CASSLDNSAGYTF. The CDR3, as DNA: TGCGCCAGCAGCTTGGACAATTCGGCTGGCTACACCTTC.

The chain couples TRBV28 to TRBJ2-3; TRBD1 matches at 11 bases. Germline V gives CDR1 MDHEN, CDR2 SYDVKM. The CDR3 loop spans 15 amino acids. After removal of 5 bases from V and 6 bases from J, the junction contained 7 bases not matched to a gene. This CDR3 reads CASSHPGTGGDTQYF. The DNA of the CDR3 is TGTGCCAGCAGTCACCCCGGGACAGGGGGTGATACGCAGTATTTT.

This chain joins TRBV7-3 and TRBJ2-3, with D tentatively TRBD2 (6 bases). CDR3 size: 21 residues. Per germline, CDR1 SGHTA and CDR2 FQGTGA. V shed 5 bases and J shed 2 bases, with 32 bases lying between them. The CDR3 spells CASSRTLTRSVPKKNTDTQYF. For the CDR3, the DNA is TGTGCCAGCAGCCGCACATTGACTAGAAGTGTTCCAAAAAAAAACACAGATACGCAGTATTTT.

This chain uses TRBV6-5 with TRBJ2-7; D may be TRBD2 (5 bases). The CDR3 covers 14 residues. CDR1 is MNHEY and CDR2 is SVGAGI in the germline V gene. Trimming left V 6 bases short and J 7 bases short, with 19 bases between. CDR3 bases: TGTGCCAGCAGACTAGACGGGATTATAGAGGAGCAGTACTTC. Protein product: CASRLDGIIEEQYF.